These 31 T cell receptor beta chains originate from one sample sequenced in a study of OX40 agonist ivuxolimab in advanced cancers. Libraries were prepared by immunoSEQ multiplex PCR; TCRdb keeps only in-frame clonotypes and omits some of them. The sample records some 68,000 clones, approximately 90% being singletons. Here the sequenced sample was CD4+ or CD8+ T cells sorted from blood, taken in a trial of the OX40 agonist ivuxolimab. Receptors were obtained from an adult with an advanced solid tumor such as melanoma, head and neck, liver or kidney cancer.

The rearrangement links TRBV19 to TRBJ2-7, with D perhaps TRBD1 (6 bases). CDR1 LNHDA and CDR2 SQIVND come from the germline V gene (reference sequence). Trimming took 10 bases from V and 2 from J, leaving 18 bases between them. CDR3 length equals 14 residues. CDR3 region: CATKTGTNPYEQYF. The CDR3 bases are TGTGCCACTAAGACCGGGACAAACCCCTACGAGCAGTACTTC. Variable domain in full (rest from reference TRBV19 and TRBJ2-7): DGGITQSPKYLFRKEGQNVTLSCEQNLNHDAMYWYRQDPGQGLRLIYYSQIVNDFQKGDIAEGYSVSREKKESFPLTVTSAQKNPTAFYLCATKTGTNPYEQYFGPGTRLTVT.

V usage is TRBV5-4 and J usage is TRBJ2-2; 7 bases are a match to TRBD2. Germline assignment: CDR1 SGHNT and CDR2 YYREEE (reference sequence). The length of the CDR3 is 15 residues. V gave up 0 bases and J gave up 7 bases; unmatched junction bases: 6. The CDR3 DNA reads TGTGCCAGCAGCTTGGTAGAGCAGCGGGACGGGGAGCTGTTTTTT. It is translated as CASSLVEQRDGELFF.

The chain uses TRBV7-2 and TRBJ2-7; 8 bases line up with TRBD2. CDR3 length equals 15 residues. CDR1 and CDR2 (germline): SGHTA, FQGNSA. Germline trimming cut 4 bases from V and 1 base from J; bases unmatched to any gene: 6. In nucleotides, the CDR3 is TGTGCCAGCAGCTACTTAGCGGGACGATCCTACGAGCAGTACTTC. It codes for CASSYLAGRSYEQYF.

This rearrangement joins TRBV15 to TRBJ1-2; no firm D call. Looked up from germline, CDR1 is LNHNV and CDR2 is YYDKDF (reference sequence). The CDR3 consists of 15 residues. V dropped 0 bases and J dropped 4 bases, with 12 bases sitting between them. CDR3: CATSREARTPYGYTF. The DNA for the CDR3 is TGTGCCACCAGCAGAGAAGCCCGAACCCCCTATGGCTACACCTTC.

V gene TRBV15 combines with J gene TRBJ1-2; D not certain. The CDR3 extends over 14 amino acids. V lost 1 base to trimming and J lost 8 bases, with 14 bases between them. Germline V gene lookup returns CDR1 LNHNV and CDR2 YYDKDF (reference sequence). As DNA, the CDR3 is TGTGCCACCAGCAGAGGCCCCCCGGGCTTCGGCTACACCTTC. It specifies CATSRGPPGFGYTF.

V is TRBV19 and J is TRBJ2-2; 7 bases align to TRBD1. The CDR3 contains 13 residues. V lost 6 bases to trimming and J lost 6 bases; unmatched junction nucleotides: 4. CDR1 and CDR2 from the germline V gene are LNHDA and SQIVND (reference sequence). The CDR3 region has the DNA TGTGCCAGTAGACACAGGGGTGCCGGGGAGCTGTTTTTT. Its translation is CASRHRGAGELFF.

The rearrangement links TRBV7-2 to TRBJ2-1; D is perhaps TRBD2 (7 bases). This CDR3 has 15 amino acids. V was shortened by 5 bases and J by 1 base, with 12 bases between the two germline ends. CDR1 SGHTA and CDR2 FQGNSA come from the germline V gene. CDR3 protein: CASSRGGESYNEQFF. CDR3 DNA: TGTGCCAGCAGCAGAGGGGGGGAATCCTACAATGAGCAGTTCTTC.

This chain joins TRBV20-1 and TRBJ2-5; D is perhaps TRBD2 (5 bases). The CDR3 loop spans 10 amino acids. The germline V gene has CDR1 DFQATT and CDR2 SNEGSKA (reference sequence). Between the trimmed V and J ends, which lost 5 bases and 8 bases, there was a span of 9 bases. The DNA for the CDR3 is TGCAGTGCTGACGGGGTTACCCAGTACTTC. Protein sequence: CSADGVTQYF.

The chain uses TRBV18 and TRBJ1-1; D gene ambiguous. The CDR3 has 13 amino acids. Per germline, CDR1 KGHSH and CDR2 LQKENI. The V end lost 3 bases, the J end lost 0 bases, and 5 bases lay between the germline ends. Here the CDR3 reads CASSPGLNTEAFF. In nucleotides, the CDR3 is TGTGCCAGCTCACCCGGGCTGAACACTGAAGCTTTCTTT.

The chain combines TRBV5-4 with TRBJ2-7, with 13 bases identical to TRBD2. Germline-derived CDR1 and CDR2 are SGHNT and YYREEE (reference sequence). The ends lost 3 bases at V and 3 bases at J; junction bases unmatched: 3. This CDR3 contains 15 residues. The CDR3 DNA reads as TGTGCCAGCAGCTCACTAGCGGGAGGGCACTACGAGCAGTACTTC. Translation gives CASSSLAGGHYEQYF.

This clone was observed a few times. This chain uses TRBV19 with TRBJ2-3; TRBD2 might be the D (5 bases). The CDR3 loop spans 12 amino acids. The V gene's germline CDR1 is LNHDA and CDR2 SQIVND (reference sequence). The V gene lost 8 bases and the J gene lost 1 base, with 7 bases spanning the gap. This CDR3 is CASDGGTDTQYF. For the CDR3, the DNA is TGTGCCAGTGACGGGGGCACAGATACGCAGTATTTT. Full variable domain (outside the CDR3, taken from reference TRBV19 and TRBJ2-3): DGGITQSPKYLFRKEGQNVTLSCEQNLNHDAMYWYRQDPGQGLRLIYYSQIVNDFQKGDIAEGYSVSREKKESFPLTVTSAQKNPTAFYLCASDGGTDTQYFGPGTRLTVL.

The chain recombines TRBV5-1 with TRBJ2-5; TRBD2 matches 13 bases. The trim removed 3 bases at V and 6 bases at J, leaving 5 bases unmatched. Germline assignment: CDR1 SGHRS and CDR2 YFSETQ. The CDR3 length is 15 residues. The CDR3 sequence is CASSSGLAGVKTQYF. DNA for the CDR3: TGCGCCAGCAGCTCAGGACTAGCGGGGGTCAAGACCCAGTACTTC.

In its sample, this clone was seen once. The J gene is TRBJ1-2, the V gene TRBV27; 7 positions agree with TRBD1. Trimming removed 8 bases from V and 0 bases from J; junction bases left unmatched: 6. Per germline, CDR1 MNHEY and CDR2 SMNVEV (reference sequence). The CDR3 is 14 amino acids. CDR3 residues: CASGRGQSNYGYTF. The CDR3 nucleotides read TGTGCCAGCGGCCGGGGACAGTCTAACTATGGCTACACCTTC.

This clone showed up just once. The CDR3 sequence is CASRHGGELFF. The DNA for the CDR3 is TGTGCCAGCAGGCACGGGGGGGAGCTGTTTTTT. This chain links TRBV28 with TRBJ2-2; no firm D call. CDR3 length: 11 amino acids. Between the trimmed V and J ends, which lost 6 bases and 8 bases, there was a span of 7 bases. Germline V gene sequence: CDR1 MDHEN, CDR2 SYDVKM.

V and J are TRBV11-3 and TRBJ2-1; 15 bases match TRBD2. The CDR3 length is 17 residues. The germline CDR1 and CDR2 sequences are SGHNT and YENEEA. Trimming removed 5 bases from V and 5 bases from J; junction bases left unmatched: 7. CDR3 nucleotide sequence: TGTGCCAGCAGCCCCGGACTAGCGGGAGGGTTCCACAATGAGCAGTTCTTC. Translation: CASSPGLAGGFHNEQFF. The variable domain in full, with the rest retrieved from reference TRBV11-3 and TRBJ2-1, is EAGVVQSPRYKIIEKKQPVAFWCNPISGHNTLYWYLQNLGQGPELLIRYENEEAVDDSQLPKDRFSAERLKGVDSTLKIQPAELGDSAVYLCASSPGLAGGFHNEQFFGPGTRLTVL.

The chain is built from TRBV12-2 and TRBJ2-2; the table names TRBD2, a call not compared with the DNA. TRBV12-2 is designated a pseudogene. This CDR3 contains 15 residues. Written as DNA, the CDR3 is TGTGCAAGTCGCTCCAAAGACTATCCCACCGGGGAGCTGTTTTTT. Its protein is CASRSKDYPTGELFF.

In DNA form, the CDR3 reads TGTGCCAGCAGAAAAAGGGACAGGGGGCTGGGAGGCTACACCTTC. Protein: CASRKRDRGLGGYTF. V usage is TRBV6-5 and J usage is TRBJ1-2, with 12 bases identical to TRBD1. Per the germline V gene, CDR1 is MNHEY and CDR2 is SVGAGI. The CDR3 loop spans 15 amino acids. J lost 8 bases, V lost 6 bases, and 10 bases had no gene match.

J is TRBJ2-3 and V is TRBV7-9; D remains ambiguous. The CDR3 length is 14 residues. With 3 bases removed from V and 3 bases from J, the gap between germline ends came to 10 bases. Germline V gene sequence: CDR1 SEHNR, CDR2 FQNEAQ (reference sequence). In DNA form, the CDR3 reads TGTGCCAGCAGCTTCCAACAGCGAACAGATACGCAGTATTTT. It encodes CASSFQQRTDTQYF.

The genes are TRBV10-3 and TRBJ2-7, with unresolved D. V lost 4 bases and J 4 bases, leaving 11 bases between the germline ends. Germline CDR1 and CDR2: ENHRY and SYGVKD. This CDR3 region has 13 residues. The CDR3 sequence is CAISAEVRYEQYF. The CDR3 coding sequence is TGTGCCATCAGTGCTGAGGTTCGGTACGAGCAGTACTTC.

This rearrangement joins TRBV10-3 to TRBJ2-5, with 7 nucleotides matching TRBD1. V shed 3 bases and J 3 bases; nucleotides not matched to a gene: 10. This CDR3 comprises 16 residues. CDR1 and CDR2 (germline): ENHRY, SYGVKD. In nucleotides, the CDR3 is TGTGCCATCAGTGATTCGTCCGCTACAGGGGAAGAGACCCAGTACTTC. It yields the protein CAISDSSATGEETQYF.

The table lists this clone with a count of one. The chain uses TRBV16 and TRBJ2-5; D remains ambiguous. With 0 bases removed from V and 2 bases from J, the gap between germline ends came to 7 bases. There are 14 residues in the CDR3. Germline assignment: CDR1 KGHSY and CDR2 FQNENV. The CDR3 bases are TGTGCCAGCAGCCAATCTAGCAGGCAAGAGACCCAGTACTTC. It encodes CASSQSSRQETQYF.

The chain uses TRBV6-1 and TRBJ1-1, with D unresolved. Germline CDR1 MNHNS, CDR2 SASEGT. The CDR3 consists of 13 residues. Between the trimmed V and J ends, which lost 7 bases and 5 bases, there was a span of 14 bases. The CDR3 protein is CASTAMLGTEAFF. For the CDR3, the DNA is TGTGCCAGCACCGCAATGCTTGGAACTGAAGCTTTCTTT.

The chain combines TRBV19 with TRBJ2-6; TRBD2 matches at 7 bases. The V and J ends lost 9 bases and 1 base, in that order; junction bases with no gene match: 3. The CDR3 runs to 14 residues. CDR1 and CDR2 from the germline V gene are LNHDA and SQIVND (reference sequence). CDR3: CASLRGSGANVLTF. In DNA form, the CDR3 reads TGTGCCAGCCTGCGGGGGTCTGGGGCCAACGTCCTGACTTTC.

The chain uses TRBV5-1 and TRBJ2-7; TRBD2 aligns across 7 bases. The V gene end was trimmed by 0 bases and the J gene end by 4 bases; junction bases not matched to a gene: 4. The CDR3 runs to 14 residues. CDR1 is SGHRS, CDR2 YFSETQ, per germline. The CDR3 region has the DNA TGCGCCAGCAGCTTGGCAGGACTAGATTACGAGCAGTACTTC. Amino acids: CASSLAGLDYEQYF.

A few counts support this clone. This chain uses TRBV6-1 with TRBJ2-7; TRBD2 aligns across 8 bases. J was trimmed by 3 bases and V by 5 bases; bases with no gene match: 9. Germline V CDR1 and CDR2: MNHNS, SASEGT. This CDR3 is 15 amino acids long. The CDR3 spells CASSQSGGVGYEQYF. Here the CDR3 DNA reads TGTGCCAGCAGTCAGAGCGGGGGCGTGGGCTACGAGCAGTACTTC.

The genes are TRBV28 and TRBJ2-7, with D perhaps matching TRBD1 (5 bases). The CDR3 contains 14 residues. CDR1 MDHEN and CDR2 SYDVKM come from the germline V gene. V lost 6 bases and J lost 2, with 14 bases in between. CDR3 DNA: TGTGCCAGCAGGCTCGACAGACCCCCCTACGAGCAGTACTTC. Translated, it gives CASRLDRPPYEQYF. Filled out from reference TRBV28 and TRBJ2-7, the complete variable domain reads DVKVTQSSRYLVKRTGEKVFLECVQDMDHENMFWYRQDPGLGLRLIYFSYDVKMKEKGDIPEGYSVSREKKERFSLILESASTNQTSMYLCASRLDRPPYEQYFGPGTRLTVT.

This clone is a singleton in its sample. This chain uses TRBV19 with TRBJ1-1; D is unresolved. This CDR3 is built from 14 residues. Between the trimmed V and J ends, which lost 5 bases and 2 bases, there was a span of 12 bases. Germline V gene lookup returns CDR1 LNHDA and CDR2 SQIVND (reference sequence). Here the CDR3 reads CASSPGPGNTEAFF. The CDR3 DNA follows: TGTGCCAGTAGTCCCGGACCCGGCAACACTGAAGCTTTCTTT.

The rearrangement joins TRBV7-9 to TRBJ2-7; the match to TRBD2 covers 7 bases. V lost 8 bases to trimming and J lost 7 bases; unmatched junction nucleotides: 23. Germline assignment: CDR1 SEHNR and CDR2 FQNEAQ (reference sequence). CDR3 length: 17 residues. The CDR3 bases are TGTGCCAGCGAAAGGCGGACCGGGACTATTGCCACGGGGGAGCAGTACTTC. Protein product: CASERRTGTIATGEQYF.

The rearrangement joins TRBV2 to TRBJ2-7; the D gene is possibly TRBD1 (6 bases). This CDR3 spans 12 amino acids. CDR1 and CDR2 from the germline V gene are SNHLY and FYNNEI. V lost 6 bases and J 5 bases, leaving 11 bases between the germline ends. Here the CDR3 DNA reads TGTGCCAGCAGAAAGAGACAGGACGAGCAGTACTTC. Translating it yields CASRKRQDEQYF. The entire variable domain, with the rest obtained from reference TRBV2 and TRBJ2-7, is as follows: EPEVTQTPSHQVTQMGQEVILRCVPISNHLYFYWYRQILGQKVEFLVSFYNNEISEKSEIFDDQFSVERPDGSNFTLKIRSTKLEDSAMYFCASRKRQDEQYFGPGTRLTVT.

The CDR3 region has the DNA TGTGCCTGGAGCCCCGGGACTGCGATTTTCTCTGGAAACACCATATATTTT. This sequence encodes CAWSPGTAIFSGNTIYF. The chain combines TRBV30 with TRBJ1-3; possibly TRBD1 for D (5 bases). This CDR3 has 17 residues. Trimming removed 3 bases from V and 0 bases from J, with 18 bases in between. Germline V CDR1 and CDR2: GTSNPN, SVGIG (reference sequence). The whole variable domain, filled in from reference TRBV30 and TRBJ1-3, reads SQTIHQWPATLVQPVGSPLSLECTVEGTSNPNLYWYRQAAGRGLQLLFYSVGIGQISSEVPQNLSASRPQDRQFILSSKKLLLSDSGFYLCAWSPGTAIFSGNTIYFGEGSWLTVV.

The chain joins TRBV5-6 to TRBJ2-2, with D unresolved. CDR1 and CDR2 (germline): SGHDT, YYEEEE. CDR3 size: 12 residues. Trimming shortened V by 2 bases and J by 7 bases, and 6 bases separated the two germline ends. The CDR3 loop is CASSFGDGELFF. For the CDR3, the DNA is TGTGCCAGCAGCTTCGGCGACGGGGAGCTGTTTTTT. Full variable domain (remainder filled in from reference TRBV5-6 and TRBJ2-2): DAGVTQSPTHLIKTRGQQVTLRCSPKSGHDTVSWYQQALGQGPQFIFQYYEEEERQRGNFPDRFSGHQFPNYSSELNVNALLLGDSALYLCASSFGDGELFFGEGSRLTVL.